This TCR beta chain was identified in a study of blood T cells in healthy people across ages. The sample holds many counts of this clonotype. What it binds is unknown. Primed by a sample-barcoded 5' primer and a J-beta primer mix, a second PCR proceeded for about 7 to 11 cycles. TCRdb recomputed calls from the 5' RACE reads with MiXCR, one row per CDR3 protein. The sample yields 600,000 to 900,000 distinct CDR3 sequences, under 30% seen once. Study-level results: The fall in TCR beta diversity per million T cells was roughly linear with age.

Losses at the gene ends were 2 bases for V and 7 bases for J; bases not matched to a gene: 10. Germline V gene lookup returns CDR1 SGHDT and CDR2 YYEEEE. The CDR3 length is 16 residues. These data were also reused for a study on T cells of mothers and their children. That publication notes: Mother-child pairs who were related displayed a slightly higher overlap than unrelated pairs, a difference that was non-significant.

The receptor comes from a boy aged 5-17 years in good health. The V call is TRBV5-6, the J call TRBJ2-1, with 9 positions matching TRBD2. The specimen sequenced was blood. Written as DNA, the CDR3 is TGTGCCAGCAGCTTACCTGGGACTAGCATAGATAATGAGCAGTTCTTC. This translates into CASSLPGTSIDNEQFF.